This TCR beta chain derives from a study of T cell repertoires in cytomegalovirus infection. Study at large: CMV infection together with matching HLA type was indicated by public TCR beta signatures.

TCRdb reprocessed the reads via MiXCR and lists one record per CDR3 protein. The sample lists roughly 76,000 distinct CDR3 sequences; about 3.8% were seen once. Study outcomes and limitations: Dominating the ex vivo response were TCR beta clonotypes that were CMV-specific and HLA-C-restricted. Cumulative frequency of public TCR beta families picked out carriers of CMV plus the relevant HLA.

This clonotype appeared many times. Antigen specificity is unknown. Sequenced sample: PBMCs. The sequence derives from a human donor in good health (CMV status not recorded). Some clones in this sample may be carry-over from other donors' samples.

The CDR3 DNA reads as TGTGCCAGCAGCTCGACAGGGGTTGCCACCATATATTTT. This gives the protein CASSSTGVATIYF. The rearrangement uses TRBV7-9 and TRBJ1-3, with 8 positions matching TRBD1. Germline V lookup: CDR1 SEHNR, CDR2 FQNEAQ (reference sequence). The CDR3 consists of 13 residues. J was trimmed by 9 bases and V by 4 bases; bases with no gene match: 5.